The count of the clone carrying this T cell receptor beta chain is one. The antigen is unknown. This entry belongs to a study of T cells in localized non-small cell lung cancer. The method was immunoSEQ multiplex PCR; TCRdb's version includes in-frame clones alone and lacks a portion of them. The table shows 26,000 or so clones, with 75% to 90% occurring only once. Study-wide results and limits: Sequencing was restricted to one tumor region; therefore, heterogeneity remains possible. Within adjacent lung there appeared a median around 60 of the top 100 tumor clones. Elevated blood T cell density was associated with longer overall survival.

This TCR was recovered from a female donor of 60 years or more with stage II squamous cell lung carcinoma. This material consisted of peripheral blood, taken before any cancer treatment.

CDR3 in DNA: TGTGCCAGCAGCTTTCAGGGGGCAGGCACTGAAGCTTTCTTT. It yields the protein CASSFQGAGTEAFF. The V and J genes are TRBV5-4 and TRBJ1-1, with 8 bases matching TRBD1. The CDR3 contains 14 residues. J lost 4 bases, V lost 2 bases, and 4 bases had no gene match. The V gene's germline CDR1 is SGHNT and CDR2 YYREEE (reference sequence).